The source of this TCR beta chain is a study of T cell repertoires in cytomegalovirus infection. At the level of the study: CMV infection plus the matching HLA type was flagged by public TCR beta signatures.

Study results and limitations: Dominating the ex vivo response were HLA-C-restricted CMV-specific TCR beta clonotypes. Summed frequency of public TCR beta families distinguished CMV carriers with the relevant HLA.

V lost 5 bases, J lost 6 bases, and 15 bases stayed unmatched. The CDR3 has 16 amino acids. Germline CDR1 reads SEHNR; CDR2 reads FQNEAQ (reference sequence). To note about this clonotype: Its antigen is not identified.

TCRdb redid the calling of the reads with MiXCR, one entry per CDR3 protein. The table lists about 740,000 distinct CDR3 sequences, 35% to 45% of them singletons. The clonotype comes from a human donor in good health (CMV status not recorded). Some clones in this sample may be carry-over from other donors' samples. V usage is TRBV7-9 and J usage is TRBJ1-2, with 7 bases fitting TRBD1. Specimen: PBMCs. CDR3 sequence (DNA): TGTGCCAGCAGCACCATACCGACAGGGAGGGATGATGGCTACACCTTC. As protein: CASSTIPTGRDDGYTF.